The 8 T cell receptor beta chains listed next were all sequenced from one sample in a study of blood T cell repertoires in COVID-19. Only in-frame clones appear in the TCRdb table, and some are missing; sequencing was by immunoSEQ multiplex PCR. The sample lists 60,000 or so clones, just under 85% occurring once. Sequenced input: peripheral blood. These receptors originate from a man between 60 and 75 years old with acute or convalescent COVID-19.

This clone was picked up one time. This chain uses TRBV28 with TRBJ2-5; D call uncertain. Deletions cut 4 bases from V and 5 bases from J, with 11 bases between. The CDR3 runs to 13 residues. Germline V gene sequence: CDR1 MDHEN, CDR2 SYDVKM. The CDR3 region is CASSSFVRETQYF. CDR3 DNA: TGTGCCAGCAGTTCCTTTGTTCGGGAGACCCAGTACTTC.

This clone has just a few counts. The chain carries TRBV7-2 and TRBJ1-3; D unclear. CDR1 SGHTA and CDR2 FQGNSA come from the germline V gene. Trimming took off 2 bases at V and 0 bases at J, with 14 bases between the two ends. CDR3 length: 17 residues. In DNA, the CDR3 is TGTGCCAGCAGCTTAATCCCGACCCACAGCTCTGGAAACACCATATATTTT. Its protein is CASSLIPTHSSGNTIYF.

V is TRBV19 and J is TRBJ1-4; TRBD1 is a possible D gene (5 bases). The V gene lost 9 bases and the J gene lost 8 bases, with 13 bases spanning the gap. The CDR3 covers 12 residues. Per the germline V gene, CDR1 is LNHDA and CDR2 is SQIVND (reference sequence). CDR3 nucleotides: TGTGCCAGCTCTCTGGGGGGGGAAAAACTGTTTTTT. This translates into CASSLGGEKLFF.

V is TRBV2 and J is TRBJ2-3; possibly TRBD2 for D (6 bases). The length of the CDR3 is 14 residues. Per germline, CDR1 SNHLY and CDR2 FYNNEI. V was shortened by 7 bases and J by 3 bases, with 14 bases between the two germline ends. CDR3 sequence (DNA): TGTGCCAGCACCCGCGGGGACTTTACAGATACGCAGTATTTT. The encoded protein is CASTRGDFTDTQYF.

The rearrangement joins TRBV7-8 to TRBJ1-5; D is unclear. V was shortened by 5 bases and J by 4 bases, with 9 bases between the two germline ends. Germline CDR1 SGHVS, CDR2 FQNEAQ. This CDR3 is 13 amino acids long. Here the CDR3 DNA reads TGTGCCAGCAGCCTTAGCCCTAATCAGCCCCAGCATTTT. This sequence encodes CASSLSPNQPQHF. The complete variable domain, with remaining parts taken from reference TRBV7-8 and TRBJ1-5, reads GAGVSQSPRYKVAKRGQDVALRCDPISGHVSLFWYQQALGQGPEFLTYFQNEAQLDKSGLPSDRFFAERPEGSVSTLKIQRTQQEDSAVYLCASSLSPNQPQHFGDGTRLSIL.

CDR3 bases: TGTGCCAGCAGAACCGGATTGCGGCTAGACTATGGCTACACCTTC. This codes for CASRTGLRLDYGYTF. This chain joins TRBV6-8 and TRBJ1-2; no clear D gene. The germline V and J ends were trimmed by 6 bases and 3 bases, with 17 bases remaining between them. Germline V CDR1 and CDR2: MNHGY, SAAAGT. The CDR3 is made up of 15 amino acids.

V and J are TRBV28 and TRBJ2-7, with D tentatively TRBD2 (6 bases). The V end was cut by 7 bases, the J end by 4 bases, with 17 bases between. Germline CDR1 reads MDHEN; CDR2 reads SYDVKM. The CDR3 covers 14 residues. Here the CDR3 reads CASTTAGTDYEQYF. In DNA, the CDR3 is TGTGCCAGCACCACGGCGGGGACGGATTACGAGCAGTACTTC.

The chain carries TRBV6-1 and TRBJ1-5; D remains unclear. CDR3 length equals 14 residues. Per germline, CDR1 MNHNS and CDR2 SASEGT. The V end lost 1 base, the J end lost 7 bases, and 11 bases lay between the germline ends. The CDR3 spells CASSEVKGGQPQHF. The CDR3 DNA reads as TGTGCCAGCAGTGAAGTGAAGGGAGGACAGCCCCAGCATTTT.